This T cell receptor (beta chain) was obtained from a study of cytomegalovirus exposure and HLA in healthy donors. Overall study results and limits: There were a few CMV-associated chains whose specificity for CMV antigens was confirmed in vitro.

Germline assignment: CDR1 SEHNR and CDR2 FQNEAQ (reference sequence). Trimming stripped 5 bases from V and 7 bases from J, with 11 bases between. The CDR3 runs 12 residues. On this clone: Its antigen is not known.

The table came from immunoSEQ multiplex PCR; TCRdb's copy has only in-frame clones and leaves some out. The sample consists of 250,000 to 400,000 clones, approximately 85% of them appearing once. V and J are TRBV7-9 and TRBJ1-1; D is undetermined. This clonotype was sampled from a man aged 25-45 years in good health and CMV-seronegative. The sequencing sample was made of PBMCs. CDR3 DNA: TGTGCCAGCAGCCCACCCCGGGGTGAAGCTTTCTTT. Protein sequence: CASSPPRGEAFF. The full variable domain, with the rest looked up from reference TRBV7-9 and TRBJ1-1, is DTGVSQNPRHKITKRGQNVTFRCDPISEHNRLYWYRQTLGQGPEFLTYFQNEAQLEKSRLLSDRFSAERPKGSFSTLEIQRTEQGDSAMYLCASSPPRGEAFFGQGTRLTVV.